The rows below give T cell receptor beta chains drawn from one sample of a study of PD-1 blockade in classical Hodgkin lymphoma. Some clones are missing from TCRdb's copy, which holds only in-frame ones; the method was immunoSEQ multiplex PCR. The sample holds roughly 48,000 clones, around nine tenths seen once. The sample in question was peripheral blood mononuclear cells (PBMCs), obtained before the fourth cycle of nivolumab. The source of these receptors is a human donor with classical Hodgkin lymphoma. Each CDR3 is given with its conserved first and last residue. D genes are given only for firm matches. For some rows the clone size is stated as once, few or many, or as a class when expanded; others skip it.

size: few; D: TRBD1; V: TRBV29-1; J: TRBJ2-7; CDR3: CSVSGQDRSYEQYF; DNA: TGCAGCGTAAGTGGACAGGACCGCTCCTACGAGCAGTACTTC
size: NA; D: TRBD1; V: TRBV5-1; J: TRBJ2-2; CDR3: CASSYNQGAAGELFF; DNA: TGCGCCAGCAGCTACAATCAGGGGGCGGCCGGGGAGCTGTTTTTT
size: NA; D: TRBD2; V: TRBV2; J: TRBJ2-2; CDR3: CASSSGTTISGELFF; DNA: TGTGCCAGCAGTTCCGGGACTACTATATCCGGGGAGCTGTTTTTT
size: medium-sized; D: TRBD1; V: TRBV7-9; J: TRBJ1-1; CDR3: CASTPDRVTEAFF; DNA: TGTGCCAGCACCCCAGACAGGGTGACTGAAGCTTTCTTT
size: NA; D: TRBD1; V: TRBV18; J: TRBJ1-4; CDR3: CASSRQQGAFTNEKLFF; DNA: TGTGCCAGCTCACGACAGCAGGGGGCATTTACTAATGAAAAACTGTTTTTT
size: NA; D: NA; V: TRBV6-5; J: TRBJ2-7; CDR3: CASSSLGRTLSEQYF; DNA: TGTGCCAGCAGTAGCCTGGGCAGGACCCTTTCCGAGCAGTACTTC
size: NA; D: NA; V: TRBV4-1; J: TRBJ2-6; CDR3: CASSQVWESGANVLTF; DNA: TGCGCCAGCAGCCAAGTTTGGGAGTCTGGGGCCAACGTCCTGACTTTC
size: NA; D: NA; V: TRBV27; J: TRBJ1-1; CDR3: CASSYEPRMNTEAFF; DNA: TGTGCCAGCAGTTATGAGCCTCGCATGAACACTGAAGCTTTCTTT
size: NA; D: NA; V: TRBV5-1; J: TRBJ1-3; CDR3: CASSLASGGVSLNFGNTIYF; DNA: TGCGCCAGCAGCTTGGCCTCGGGGGGCGTCAGCCTCAATTTTGGAAACACCATATATTTT
size: NA; D: NA; V: TRBV11-1; J: TRBJ2-7; CDR3: CASSTRGPGGSYEQYF; DNA: TGTGCCAGCAGCACCCGTGGGCCGGGCGGCTCCTACGAGCAGTACTTC
size: few; D: NA; V: TRBV6-5; J: TRBJ1-2; CDR3: CASSYDGIYGYTF; DNA: TGTGCCAGCAGTTACGACGGGATTTACGGCTACACCTTC
size: NA; D: NA; V: TRBV28; J: TRBJ1-6; CDR3: CASSFPLGRDNSPLHF; DNA: TGTGCCAGCAGTTTTCCTTTGGGCAGGGATAATTCACCCCTCCACTTT